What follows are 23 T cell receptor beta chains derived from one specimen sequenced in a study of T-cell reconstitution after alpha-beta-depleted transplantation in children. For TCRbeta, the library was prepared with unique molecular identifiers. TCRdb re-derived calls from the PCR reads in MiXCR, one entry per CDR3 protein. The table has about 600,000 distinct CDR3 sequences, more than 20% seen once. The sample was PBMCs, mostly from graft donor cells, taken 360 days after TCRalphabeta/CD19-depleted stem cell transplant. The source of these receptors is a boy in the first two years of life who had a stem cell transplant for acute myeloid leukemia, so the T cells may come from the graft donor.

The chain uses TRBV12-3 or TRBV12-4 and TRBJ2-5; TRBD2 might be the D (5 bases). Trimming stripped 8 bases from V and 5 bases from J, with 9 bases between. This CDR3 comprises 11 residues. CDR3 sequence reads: CASGSAETQYF. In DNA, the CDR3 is TGTGCCAGCGGGAGTGCGGAGACCCAGTACTTC.

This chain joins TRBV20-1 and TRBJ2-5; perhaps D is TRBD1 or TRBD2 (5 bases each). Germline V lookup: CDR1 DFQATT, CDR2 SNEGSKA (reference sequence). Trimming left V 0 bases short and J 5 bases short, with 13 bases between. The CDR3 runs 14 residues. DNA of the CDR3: TGCAGTGCTAGAGATCCCCGGGGCGGGGAGACCCAGTACTTC. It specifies CSARDPRGGETQYF.

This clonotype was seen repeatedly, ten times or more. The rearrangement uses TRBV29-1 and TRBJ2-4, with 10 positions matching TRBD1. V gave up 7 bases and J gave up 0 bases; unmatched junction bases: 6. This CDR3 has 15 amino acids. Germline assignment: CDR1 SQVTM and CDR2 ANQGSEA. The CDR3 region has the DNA TGCAGCGCTGGGACAGGGGATTTAGCCAAAAACATTCAGTACTTC. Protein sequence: CSAGTGDLAKNIQYF.

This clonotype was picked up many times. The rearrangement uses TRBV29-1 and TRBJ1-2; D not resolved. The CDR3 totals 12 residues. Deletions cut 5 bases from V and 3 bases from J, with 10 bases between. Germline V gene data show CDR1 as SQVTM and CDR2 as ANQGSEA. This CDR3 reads CSVNVNHYGYTF. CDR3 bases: TGCAGCGTTAATGTGAATCACTATGGCTACACCTTC. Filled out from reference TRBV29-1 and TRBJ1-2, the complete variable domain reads SAVISQKPSRDICQRGTSLTIQCQVDSQVTMMFWYRQQPGQSLTLIATANQGSEATYESGFVIDKFPISRPNLTFSTLTVSNMSPEDSSIYLCSVNVNHYGYTFGSGTRLTVV.

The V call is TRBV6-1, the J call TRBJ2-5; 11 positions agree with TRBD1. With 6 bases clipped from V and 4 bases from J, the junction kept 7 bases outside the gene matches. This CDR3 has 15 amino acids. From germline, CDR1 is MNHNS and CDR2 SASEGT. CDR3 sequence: CASRPGTGGRETQYF. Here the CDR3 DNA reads TGTGCCAGCAGGCCCGGGACAGGGGGTCGAGAGACCCAGTACTTC.

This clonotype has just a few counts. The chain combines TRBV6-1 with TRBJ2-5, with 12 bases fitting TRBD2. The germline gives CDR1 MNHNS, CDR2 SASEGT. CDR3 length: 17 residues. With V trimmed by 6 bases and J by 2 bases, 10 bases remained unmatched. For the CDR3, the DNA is TGTGCCAGCAGGCCATCCTTAGGGACTAGCGGGCAAGAGACCCAGTACTTC. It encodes CASRPSLGTSGQETQYF.

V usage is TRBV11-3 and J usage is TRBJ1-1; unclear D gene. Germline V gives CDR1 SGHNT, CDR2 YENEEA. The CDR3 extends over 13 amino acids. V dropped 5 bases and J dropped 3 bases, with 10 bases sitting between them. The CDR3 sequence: CASSTRGDTEAFF. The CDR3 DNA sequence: TGTGCCAGCAGCACCAGAGGAGACACTGAAGCTTTCTTT.

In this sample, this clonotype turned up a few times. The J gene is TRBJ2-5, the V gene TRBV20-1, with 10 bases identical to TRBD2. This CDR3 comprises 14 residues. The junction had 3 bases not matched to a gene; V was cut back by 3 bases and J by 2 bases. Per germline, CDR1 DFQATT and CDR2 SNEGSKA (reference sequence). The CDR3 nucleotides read TGCAGTGCTAGTCTAGCGGGGGTACAAGAGACCCAGTACTTC. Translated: CSASLAGVQETQYF.

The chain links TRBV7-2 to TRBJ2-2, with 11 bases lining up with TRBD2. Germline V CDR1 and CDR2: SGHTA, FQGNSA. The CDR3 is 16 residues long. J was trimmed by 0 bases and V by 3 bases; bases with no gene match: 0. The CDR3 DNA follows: TGTGCCAGCAGCTTTAGCGGGGGGGCGAACACCGGGGAGCTGTTTTTT. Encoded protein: CASSFSGGANTGELFF.

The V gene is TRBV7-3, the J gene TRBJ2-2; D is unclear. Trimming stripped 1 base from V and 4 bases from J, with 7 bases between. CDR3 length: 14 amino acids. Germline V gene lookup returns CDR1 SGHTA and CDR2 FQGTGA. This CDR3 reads CASSLREGTGELFF. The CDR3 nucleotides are TGTGCCAGCAGCTTAAGGGAAGGCACCGGGGAGCTGTTTTTT.

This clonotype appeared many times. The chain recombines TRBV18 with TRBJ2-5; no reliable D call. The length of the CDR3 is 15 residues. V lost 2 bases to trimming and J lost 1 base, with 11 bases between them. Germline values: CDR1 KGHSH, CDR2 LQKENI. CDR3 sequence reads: CASSPELTTQETQYF. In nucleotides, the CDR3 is TGTGCCAGCTCACCAGAGCTAACGACCCAAGAGACCCAGTACTTC.

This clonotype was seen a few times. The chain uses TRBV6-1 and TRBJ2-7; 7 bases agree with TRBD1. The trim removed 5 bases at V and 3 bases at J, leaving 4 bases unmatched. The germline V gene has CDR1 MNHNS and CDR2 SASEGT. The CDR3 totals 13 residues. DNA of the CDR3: TGTGCCAGCAGTCTTACAGGGGACTACGAGCAGTACTTC. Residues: CASSLTGDYEQYF.

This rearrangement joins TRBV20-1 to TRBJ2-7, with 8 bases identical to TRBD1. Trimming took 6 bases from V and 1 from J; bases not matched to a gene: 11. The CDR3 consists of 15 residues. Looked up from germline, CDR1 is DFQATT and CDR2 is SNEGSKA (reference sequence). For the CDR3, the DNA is TGCAGTGCACTCCCTGACAGGGGCGGATCCTACGAGCAGTACGTC. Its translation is CSALPDRGGSYEQYV.

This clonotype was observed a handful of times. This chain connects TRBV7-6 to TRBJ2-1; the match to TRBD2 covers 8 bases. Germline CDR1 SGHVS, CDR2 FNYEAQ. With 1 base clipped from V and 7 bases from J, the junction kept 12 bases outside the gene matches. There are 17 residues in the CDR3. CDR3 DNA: TGTGCCAGCAGCTTAGTGGACGGGGGGGCCCCCATGAATGAGCAGTTCTTC. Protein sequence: CASSLVDGGAPMNEQFF.

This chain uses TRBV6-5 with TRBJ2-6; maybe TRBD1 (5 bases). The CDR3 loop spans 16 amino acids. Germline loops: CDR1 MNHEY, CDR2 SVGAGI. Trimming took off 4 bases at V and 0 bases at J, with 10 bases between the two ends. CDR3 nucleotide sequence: TGTGCCAGCAGTTTTGACAGCTACTCTGGGGCCAACGTCCTGACTTTC. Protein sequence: CASSFDSYSGANVLTF.

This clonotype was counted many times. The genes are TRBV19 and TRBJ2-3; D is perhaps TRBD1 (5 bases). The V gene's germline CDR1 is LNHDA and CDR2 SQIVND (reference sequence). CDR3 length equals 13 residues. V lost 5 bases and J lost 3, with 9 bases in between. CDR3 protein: CASSGALTDTQYF. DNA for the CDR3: TGTGCCAGTAGTGGGGCTCTGACAGATACGCAGTATTTT.

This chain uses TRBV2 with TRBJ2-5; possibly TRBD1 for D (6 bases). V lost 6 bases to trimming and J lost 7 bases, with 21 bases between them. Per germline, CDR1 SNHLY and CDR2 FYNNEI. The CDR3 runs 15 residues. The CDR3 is CASSDPGTHPWTQYF. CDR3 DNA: TGTGCCAGCAGCGACCCCGGGACACATCCATGGACCCAGTACTTC.

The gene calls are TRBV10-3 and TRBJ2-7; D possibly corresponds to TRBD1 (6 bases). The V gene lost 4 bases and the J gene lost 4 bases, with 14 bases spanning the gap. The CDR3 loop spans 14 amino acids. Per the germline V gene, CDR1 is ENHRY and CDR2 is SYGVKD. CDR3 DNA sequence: TGTGCCATCAGTGCAGGCGGACAGCCTTACGAGCAGTACGTC. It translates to CAISAGGQPYEQYV.

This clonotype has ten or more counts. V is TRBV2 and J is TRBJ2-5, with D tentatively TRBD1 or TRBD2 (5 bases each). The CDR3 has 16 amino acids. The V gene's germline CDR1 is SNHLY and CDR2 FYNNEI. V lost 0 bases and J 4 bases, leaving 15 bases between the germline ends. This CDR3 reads CASSEARGTRGETQYF. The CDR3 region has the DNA TGTGCCAGCAGTGAAGCGAGGGGCACCCGAGGAGAGACCCAGTACTTC.

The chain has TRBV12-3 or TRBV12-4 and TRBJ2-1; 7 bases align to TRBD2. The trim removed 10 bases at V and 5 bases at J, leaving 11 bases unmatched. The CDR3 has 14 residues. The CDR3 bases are TGTGCCACAACTGAAGCGGGGAGTAACAATGAGCAGTTCTTC. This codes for CATTEAGSNNEQFF.

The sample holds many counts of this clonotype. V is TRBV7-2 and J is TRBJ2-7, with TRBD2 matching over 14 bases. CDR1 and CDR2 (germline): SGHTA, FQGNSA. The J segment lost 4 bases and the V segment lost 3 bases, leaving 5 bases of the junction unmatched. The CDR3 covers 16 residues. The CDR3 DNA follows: TGTGCCAGCAGCTTTACCGGGACTAGCGGGGGTTACGAGCAGTACGTC. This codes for CASSFTGTSGGYEQYV.

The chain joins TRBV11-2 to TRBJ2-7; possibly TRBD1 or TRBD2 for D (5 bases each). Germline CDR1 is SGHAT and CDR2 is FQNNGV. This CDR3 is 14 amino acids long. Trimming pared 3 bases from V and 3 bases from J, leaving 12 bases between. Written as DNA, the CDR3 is TGTGCCAGCAGCTTGGCCCTTGGGGGCTACGAGCAGTACTTC. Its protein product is CASSLALGGYEQYF.

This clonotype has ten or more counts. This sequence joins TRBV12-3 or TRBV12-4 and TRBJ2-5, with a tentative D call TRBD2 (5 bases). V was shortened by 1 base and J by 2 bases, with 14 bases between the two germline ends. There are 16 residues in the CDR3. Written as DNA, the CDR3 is TGTGCCAGCAGTTTAGGGACTCCGGTCCATCAAGAGACCCAGTACTTC. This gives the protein CASSLGTPVHQETQYF.